This paragraph covers one T cell receptor (beta chain) sequence. These data come from a study of blood T cell repertoires in COVID-19. Here immunoSEQ multiplex PCR was the method, and the copy in TCRdb shows in-frame clones only, minus some. The sample records around 120,000 clones, roughly 90% being singletons. The CDR3 has 16 residues. V lost 4 bases and J lost 7; bases outside the gene matches: 13. Germline assignment: CDR1 SGHDN and CDR2 FVKESK. The sequence was collected from a man aged 50 or older with active COVID-19. The sequenced sample was peripheral blood. This rearrangement joins TRBV14 to TRBJ1-5; 7 bases agree with TRBD1. The CDR3 sequence is CASSPVGQSVGQPQHF. The CDR3 bases are TGTGCCAGCAGCCCGGTGGGACAGTCGGTCGGACAGCCCCAGCATTTT.